This TCR beta chain was retrieved from a study of blood T cells in healthy people across ages. Findings and caveats of the study: Roughly linear declines in TCR beta diversity per million T cells occurred with age. Using unsorted PBMCs precluded a conclusive naive versus antigen-experienced comparison. Both higher diversity and more naive CD4+ cells marked long-lived donors when set against aged donors.

Caucasian, healthy and from Russia, the donors were aged between roughly 6 and 95. This clonotype was observed a single time. Its antigen remains unknown. PCR was performed a second time for about 7 to 12 cycles using a sample-barcoded 5' primer and a J-beta primer mix. TCRdb analysed the 5' RACE reads with MiXCR anew, one entry per CDR3 protein. Of about 380,000 distinct CDR3 sequences listed, 52% are singletons. Trimming shortened V by 1 base and J by 8 bases, and 9 bases separated the two germline ends. Looked up from germline, CDR1 is SGHVS and CDR2 is FQNEAQ. This CDR3 has 13 residues. The chain has TRBV7-8 and TRBJ2-1; D is ambiguous. The TCR comes from a man in his sixties in good health. Sequencing was carried out using blood. The CDR3 nucleotides read TGTGCCAGCAGCTTAGTCACAAGAGATGAGCAGTTCTTC. This sequence encodes CASSLVTRDEQFF.